Shown below are 32 T cell receptor beta chains from a single sample sequenced in a study of T cell responses to AZD1222 COVID-19 vaccine. Sequenced by immunoSEQ multiplex PCR; TCRdb stores in-frame clones only, minus some. The sample holds 150,000 to 200,000 clones, approximately 90% seen once. The specimen was peripheral blood, collected 28 days after the second AZD1222 dose. Receptors were obtained from an adult who received the AZD1222 COVID-19 vaccine.

The rearrangement joins TRBV14 to TRBJ2-3; no reliable D call. The CDR3 extends over 13 amino acids. Trimming took 4 bases from V and 2 from J, leaving 7 bases between them. Germline values: CDR1 SGHDN, CDR2 FVKESK. CDR3 nucleotides: TGTGCCAGCAGCCCGCCGACCACAGATACGCAGTATTTT. This translates into CASSPPTTDTQYF.

The rearrangement uses TRBV5-1 and TRBJ2-1; the D is unclear. This CDR3 region has 14 residues. Germline CDR1 is SGHRS and CDR2 is YFSETQ. Trimming pared 7 bases from V and 6 bases from J, leaving 17 bases between. The CDR3 DNA is TGCGCCAGCCGCGAACGAGTGGACGGCAATGAGCAGTTCTTC. Translating gives CASRERVDGNEQFF. Together with reference TRBV5-1 and TRBJ2-1, the CDR3 gives the full variable domain: KAGVTQTPRYLIKTRGQQVTLSCSPISGHRSVSWYQQTPGQGLQFLFEYFSETQRNKGNFPGRFSGRQFSNSRSEMNVSTLELGDSALYLCASRERVDGNEQFFGPGTRLTVL.

The genes are TRBV5-8 and TRBJ2-7; TRBD2 is a possible D gene (7 bases). This CDR3 comprises 16 residues. Germline V gene lookup returns CDR1 SGHTS and CDR2 YDEGEE. V lost 3 bases, J lost 3 bases, and 19 bases lay in between. The DNA for the CDR3 is TGTGCCAGCAGCTGGGGGGCTAGCGGTGGGTACTACGAGCAGTACTTC. It translates to CASSWGASGGYYEQYF. Combining the CDR3 with reference TRBV5-8 and TRBJ2-7 gives the whole variable domain EAGVTQSPTHLIKTRGQQATLRCSPISGHTSVYWYQQALGLGLQFLLWYDEGEERNRGNFPPRFSGRQFPNYSSELNVNALELEDSALYLCASSWGASGGYYEQYFGPGTRLTVT.

V is TRBV7-9 and J is TRBJ2-5; D is possibly TRBD2 (6 bases). The CDR3 length is 14 residues. From germline, CDR1 is SEHNR and CDR2 FQNEAQ (reference sequence). The germline V and J ends were trimmed by 6 bases and 3 bases, with 14 bases remaining between them. The CDR3 here is CASSPGTVKETQYF. The CDR3 DNA follows: TGTGCCAGCAGTCCCGGGACTGTGAAAGAGACCCAGTACTTC.

The V call is TRBV9, the J call TRBJ2-7, with D perhaps TRBD1 (5 bases). The ends were cut back, 0 bases at V and 6 bases at J, with 7 bases in the middle. The length of the CDR3 is 12 residues. Germline V gene sequence: CDR1 SGDLS, CDR2 YYNGEE. DNA for the CDR3: TGTGCCAGCAGCGTAGGTGACAGCGAGCAGTACTTC. Its translation is CASSVGDSEQYF.

The V and J genes are TRBV5-1 and TRBJ1-5; 10 positions agree with TRBD1. The CDR3 is 16 amino acids. J was trimmed by 5 bases and V by 4 bases; bases with no gene match: 9. CDR1 and CDR2 from the germline V gene are SGHRS and YFSETQ. CDR3 in DNA: TGCGCCAGCAGCCCCGGGACAGGGGAAAGATATCAGCCCCAGCATTTT. Protein product: CASSPGTGERYQPQHF.

The chain carries TRBV6-5 and TRBJ1-2, with 7 bases aligning to TRBD1. Germline CDR1 reads MNHEY; CDR2 reads SVGAGI. The CDR3 has 15 amino acids. Unmatched junction bases numbered 15, after V lost 6 bases and J lost 8 bases. The CDR3 DNA reads TGTGCCAGCAGGGCTCCGGGACAGACCAGTAAAGGCTACACCTTC. Protein sequence: CASRAPGQTSKGYTF.

This clone was recorded a few times. The chain employs TRBV5-1 and TRBJ1-2; TRBD1 is a possible D gene (6 bases). CDR3 size: 12 residues. V lost 7 bases, J lost 4 bases, and 11 bases lay in between. The germline V gene encodes CDR1 SGHRS and CDR2 YFSETQ. DNA for the CDR3: TGCGCCAGCGCCCCAGGGGCCTATGGCTACACCTTC. Amino acid sequence: CASAPGAYGYTF.

The DNA of the CDR3 is TGTGCCAGCAGCACACGAGGTTACACTGAAGCTTTCTTT. Protein product: CASSTRGYTEAFF. This chain joins TRBV7-9 and TRBJ1-1; D is uncertain. Germline CDR1 reads SEHNR; CDR2 reads FQNEAQ (reference sequence). This CDR3 contains 13 residues. The V end was cut by 5 bases, the J end by 3 bases, with 10 bases between.

This chain uses TRBV18 with TRBJ2-5; D is perhaps TRBD2 (6 bases). Trimming took 4 bases from V and 2 from J, leaving 8 bases between them. Per germline, CDR1 KGHSH and CDR2 LQKENI. The CDR3 runs 13 residues. Written as DNA, the CDR3 is TGTGCCAGCTCACGACTAGTACAAGAGACCCAGTACTTC. This translates into CASSRLVQETQYF.

Here the CDR3 DNA reads TGTGCCAGCAGCTTCTCGGGCACTGAAGCTTTCTTT. Translated: CASSFSGTEAFF. V usage is TRBV7-8 and J usage is TRBJ1-1; D remains ambiguous. The CDR3 length is 12 residues. Germline CDR1 SGHVS, CDR2 FQNEAQ. V was trimmed by 3 bases and J by 4 bases, leaving 6 bases between them.

The chain carries TRBV10-1 and TRBJ2-7; D unresolved. The CDR3 covers 12 residues. Germline V gene data show CDR1 as WNHNN and CDR2 as SYGVQD (reference sequence). The ends were cut back, 3 bases at V and 5 bases at J, with 8 bases in the middle. The CDR3 nucleotides read TGCGCCAGCAGTGAACAGTCCAACGAGCAGTACTTC. Translation gives CASSEQSNEQYF.

The chain combines TRBV5-1 with TRBJ1-5; 7 nucleotides line up with TRBD1. Unmatched junction bases numbered 11, after V lost 8 bases and J lost 6 bases. Germline V gene sequence: CDR1 SGHRS, CDR2 YFSETQ. The CDR3 spans 14 residues. This CDR3 reads CASSEGAESQPQHF. The CDR3 DNA reads as TGCGCCAGTTCCGAGGGGGCCGAAAGTCAGCCCCAGCATTTT.

This chain uses TRBV3-1 (or the pseudogene TRBV3-2) with TRBJ1-1, with TRBD1 matching over 7 bases. CDR1 LGHDT and CDR2 YNNKEL come from the germline V gene (reference sequence). V was clipped by 7 bases and J by 1 base; unmatched bases: 6. The CDR3 contains 14 residues. This chain's CDR3 is CASNRQGGNTEAFF. CDR3 nucleotide sequence: TGTGCCAGCAATCGACAGGGAGGGAACACTGAAGCTTTCTTT.

V gene TRBV9 combines with J gene TRBJ1-1; 7 positions match TRBD1. Germline V gives CDR1 SGDLS, CDR2 YYNGEE. There are 14 residues in the CDR3. After removal of 0 bases from V and 5 bases from J, the junction contained 4 bases not matched to a gene. The DNA for the CDR3 is TGTGCCAGCAGCGTAGGACAGGGAGGGACTGAAGCTTTCTTT. Its translation: CASSVGQGGTEAFF.

V usage is TRBV11-2 and J usage is TRBJ1-1, with a possible D match to TRBD1 (5 bases). CDR3 size: 15 residues. In germline, CDR1 is SGHAT, CDR2 FQNNGV. Trimming took 1 base from V and 0 from J, leaving 9 bases between them. CDR3 in amino acids: CASSLVRGLNTEAFF. CDR3 nucleotides: TGTGCCAGCAGCTTAGTGCGGGGCCTGAACACTGAAGCTTTCTTT.

The chain is built from TRBV9 and TRBJ1-2, with 7 nucleotides matching TRBD1. With V trimmed by 3 bases and J by 5 bases, 7 bases remained unmatched. The CDR3 length is 14 residues. Germline V gene sequence: CDR1 SGDLS, CDR2 YYNGEE. The CDR3 sequence is CASSGQGKRYGYTF. The DNA of the CDR3 is TGTGCCAGCAGCGGACAGGGCAAAAGATATGGCTACACCTTC.

This chain uses TRBV10-3 with TRBJ1-5; TRBD1 aligns across 7 bases. The CDR3 totals 14 residues. V shed 6 bases, J shed 2 bases, and the junction held 4 bases outside the gene matches. From germline, CDR1 is ENHRY and CDR2 SYGVKD. CDR3 DNA sequence: TGTGCCATCAGCGAACAGGGGCGCAATCAGCCCCAGCATTTT. This encodes CAISEQGRNQPQHF.

The chain employs TRBV25-1 and TRBJ2-7; the D gene is possibly TRBD1 (6 bases). The germline CDR1 and CDR2 sequences are MGHDK and SYGVNS. There are 16 residues in the CDR3. The V end lost 0 bases, the J end lost 2 bases, and 14 bases lay between the germline ends. CDR3 DNA: TGTGCCAGCAGTGAATACCCCGACAGGAACCCCTACGAGCAGTACTTC. Translated, it gives CASSEYPDRNPYEQYF.

The J gene is TRBJ2-7, the V gene TRBV4-1; either TRBD1 or TRBD2 may fit D (5 bases each). Trimming pared 4 bases from V and 5 bases from J, leaving 15 bases between. In germline, CDR1 is MGHRA, CDR2 YSYEKL. CDR3 length equals 14 residues. CDR3 sequence: CASSRGTLANEQYF. The CDR3, as DNA: TGCGCCAGCAGCCGGGGGACCCTCGCCAACGAGCAGTACTTC.

The V and J genes are TRBV6-5 and TRBJ2-3; tentative D call: TRBD2 (6 bases). The V gene lost 7 bases and the J gene lost 1 base, with 12 bases spanning the gap. Germline CDR1 reads MNHEY; CDR2 reads SVGAGI. This CDR3 is built from 14 residues. Written as DNA, the CDR3 is TGTGCCAGCAATGCGGGATGGGGCACAGATACGCAGTATTTT. Its protein product is CASNAGWGTDTQYF.

Concerning this clone itself: This sample also contains other DNA sequences that code for the same CDR3. V usage is TRBV4-1 and J usage is TRBJ2-3; the D gene is possibly TRBD2 (5 bases). V shed 1 base and J shed 0 bases, with 5 bases lying between them. This CDR3 region has 14 residues. Germline values: CDR1 MGHRA, CDR2 YSYEKL. This CDR3 reads CASSQGGSTDTQYF. In DNA, the CDR3 is TGCGCCAGCAGCCAAGGCGGGAGCACAGATACGCAGTATTTT.

The chain carries TRBV2 and TRBJ1-5; D is perhaps TRBD1 (5 bases). The CDR3 runs 16 residues. The V gene's germline CDR1 is SNHLY and CDR2 FYNNEI. The V and J ends lost 3 bases and 4 bases respectively, with 16 bases between them. This CDR3 reads CASSEGSRGGNQPQHF. CDR3 coding DNA: TGTGCCAGCAGTGAGGGCAGCCGGGGGGGTAATCAGCCCCAGCATTTT.

The V gene is TRBV5-1, the J gene TRBJ1-4, with TRBD1 identical over 8 bases. Trimming removed 5 bases from V and 0 bases from J; junction bases left unmatched: 3. CDR1 and CDR2 from the germline V gene are SGHRS and YFSETQ. The CDR3 extends over 15 amino acids. The CDR3 is CASRGQAATNEKLFF. CDR3 bases: TGCGCCAGCAGGGGACAGGCTGCAACTAATGAAAAACTGTTTTTT.

This chain joins TRBV5-6 and TRBJ1-2, with TRBD1 identical over 7 bases. The germline CDR1 and CDR2 sequences are SGHDT and YYEEEE. The length of the CDR3 is 15 residues. V lost 0 bases, J lost 1 base, and 3 bases stayed unmatched. CDR3 residues: CASSLGDSLNYGYTF. The CDR3 bases are TGTGCCAGCAGCTTGGGGGACAGCCTTAACTATGGCTACACCTTC.

The chain links TRBV6-4 to TRBJ2-5, with D hard to call. The CDR3 is made up of 18 amino acids. Per germline, CDR1 MRHNA and CDR2 SNTAGT. Between the trimmed V and J ends, which lost 3 bases and 2 bases, there was a span of 22 bases. The CDR3 region is CASSDVRPTPTLQETQYF. As DNA, the CDR3 is TGTGCCAGCAGTGATGTCAGGCCAACCCCTACACTACAAGAGACCCAGTACTTC.

The J gene is TRBJ1-6, the V gene TRBV4-1; perhaps TRBD1 as D (5 bases). CDR3 length: 20 residues. Germline-derived CDR1 and CDR2 are MGHRA and YSYEKL. V was clipped by 1 base and J by 9 bases, with 28 bases between them. In DNA, the CDR3 is TGCGCCAGCAGCCAAGCACTGCTCCTCCGGGACCCGGGGCCTCTTTCACCCCTCCACTTT. Translating gives CASSQALLLRDPGPLSPLHF.

This clone was counted a single time. The J gene is TRBJ1-3, the V gene TRBV19, with D perhaps matching TRBD1 (5 bases). Germline assignment: CDR1 LNHDA and CDR2 SQIVND (reference sequence). The CDR3 is 18 amino acids. Trimming removed 2 bases at V and 0 bases at J, with 17 bases between. The CDR3 spells CASSIRDRSMSSGNTIYF. The CDR3 DNA follows: TGTGCCAGTAGTATACGGGACCGTTCCATGAGCTCTGGAAACACCATATATTTT.

The chain employs TRBV6-1 and TRBJ1-5, with a possible D match to TRBD1 (5 bases). CDR1 is MNHNS, CDR2 SASEGT, per germline. The CDR3 spans 18 residues. V was shortened by 1 base and J by 0 bases, with 16 bases between the two germline ends. CDR3 sequence: CASSEEQVFRNSNQPQHF. DNA for the CDR3: TGTGCCAGCAGTGAAGAACAGGTCTTCAGAAATAGCAATCAGCCCCAGCATTTT.

V and J are TRBV5-4 and TRBJ1-1; TRBD1 matches 7 bases. The CDR3 has 14 residues. CDR1 and CDR2 from the germline V gene are SGHNT and YYREEE (reference sequence). Trimming took 3 bases from V and 3 from J; bases not matched to a gene: 5. DNA for the CDR3: TGTGCCAGCAGCTCCCGGGACAGAGACACTGAAGCTTTCTTT. This codes for CASSSRDRDTEAFF.

This clone was seen more than once but under ten times. V is TRBV7-9 and J is TRBJ1-6, with unresolved D. CDR3 length: 15 amino acids. The V gene's germline CDR1 is SEHNR and CDR2 FQNEAQ (reference sequence). The germline V and J ends were trimmed by 1 base and 0 bases, with 4 bases remaining between them. This chain's CDR3 is CASSLGGSYNSPLHF. CDR3 DNA: TGTGCCAGCAGCTTAGGGGGCTCCTATAATTCACCCCTCCACTTT.

This clone was observed once. V is TRBV4-1 and J is TRBJ2-7; TRBD1 or TRBD2 may be the D gene (5 bases each). Trimming pared 1 base from V and 5 bases from J, leaving 9 bases between. Looked up from germline, CDR1 is MGHRA and CDR2 is YSYEKL. There are 13 residues in the CDR3. The CDR3 region has the DNA TGCGCCAGCAGCCAAGTGCTGGGGGACGAGCAGTACTTC. Translating it yields CASSQVLGDEQYF.